A selection of T cell receptor beta chains follows, all from one sample in a study of blood T cell repertoires in COVID-19. Sequencing used immunoSEQ multiplex PCR; TCRdb keeps in-frame clones, though not all of them. The data hold 150,000 to 200,000 clones, with roughly 76% observed a single time. The sample was peripheral blood. The receptors originated from a woman at least 80 years old with COVID-19, enrolled during active disease. Each CDR3 is given with its conserved first and last residue. A D gene is named only where the DNA matches it firmly. Clone size is given for some rows only: seen once, a few or many times, or a class if the clone is expanded.

13 | - | TRBJ1-4 | few | TRBV18 | CASSPRGNEKLFF | TGTGCCAGCTCACCACGCGGTAATGAAAAACTGTTTTTT
16 | TRBD2 | TRBJ2-3 | - | TRBV6-5 | CASSYTGGGAADTQYF | TGTGCCAGCAGTTACACTGGCGGGGGGGCAGCAGATACGCAGTATTTT
16 | - | TRBJ2-3 | - | TRBV4-3 | CASSQDGHASTDTQYF | TGCGCCAGCAGCCAAGATGGGCACGCTAGCACAGATACGCAGTATTTT
13 | TRBD1 | TRBJ1-2 | once | TRBV7-8 | CASSRTGSYGYTF | TGTGCCAGCAGTCGGACAGGGAGCTATGGCTACACCTTC
18 | TRBD2 | TRBJ2-7 | - | TRBV7-6 | CASSLGKRAGASSYEQYF | TGTGCCAGCAGCTTAGGAAAACGAGCGGGGGCTAGCTCCTACGAGCAGTACTTC
13 | TRBD1 | TRBJ2-5 | - | TRBV7-3 | CASSQGATETQYF | TGTGCCAGTTCCCAGGGGGCCACAGAGACCCAGTACTTC
16 | TRBD2 | TRBJ2-1 | - | TRBV24-1 | CATSDPLSGAYNEQFF | TGTGCCACCAGTGATCCCCTCAGCGGGGCCTACAATGAGCAGTTCTTC
14 | - | TRBJ2-2 | once | TRBV11-3 | CASSLARGTGELFF | TGTGCCAGCAGCTTAGCTCGGGGAACCGGGGAGCTGTTTTTT
12 | - | TRBJ1-1 | - | TRBV10-3 | CAIRGMGTEAFF | TGTGCCATCCGGGGGATGGGCACTGAAGCTTTCTTT
14 | TRBD1 | TRBJ1-5 | - | TRBV9 | CASGDSYSNQPQHF | TGTGCCAGCGGGGACAGTTATAGCAATCAGCCCCAGCATTTT
15 | TRBD2 | TRBJ2-1 | few | TRBV7-2 | CASSLEVAGGGEQFF | TGTGCCAGCAGCTTAGAAGTAGCGGGAGGTGGTGAGCAGTTCTTC
16 | - | TRBJ2-5 | - | TRBV9 | CASSVAYQGNQETQYF | TGTGCCAGCAGCGTAGCTTACCAGGGGAACCAAGAGACCCAGTACTTC
14 | - | TRBJ1-2 | once | TRBV5-5 | CASSLRQPNYGYTF | TGTGCCAGCAGCTTACGACAGCCAAACTATGGCTACACCTTC
15 | TRBD1 | TRBJ2-6 | - | TRBV27 | CASRYRGAGANVLTF | TGTGCCAGCAGGTACAGGGGAGCTGGGGCCAACGTCCTGACTTTC
12 | - | TRBJ1-2 | - | TRBV16 | CASSLGVYGYTF | TGTGCCAGCAGCCTAGGGGTCTATGGCTACACCTTC
14 | TRBD1 | TRBJ2-3 | - | TRBV7-9 | CASRPGQGTDTQYF | TGTGCCAGCAGACCGGGACAGGGCACAGATACGCAGTATTTT
17 | TRBD1 | TRBJ1-2 | once | TRBV4-1 | CASSQDSPGGRNYGYTF | TGCGCCAGCAGCCAAGATTCCCCAGGGGGGAGAAACTATGGCTACACCTTC
14 | - | TRBJ2-1 | once | TRBV18 | CASCPGGSYNEQFF | TGTGCCAGCTGTCCCGGGGGCTCCTACAATGAGCAGTTCTTC
16 | TRBD1 | TRBJ2-3 | - | TRBV5-4 | CASSLDWGTGTDTQYF | TGTGCCAGCAGCTTGGATTGGGGGACAGGGACAGATACGCAGTATTTT
14 | TRBD2 | TRBJ2-7 | - | TRBV10-1 | CASPLAGKTYEQYF | TGCGCCAGCCCGCTAGCGGGCAAAACCTACGAGCAGTACTTC
16 | TRBD2 | TRBJ2-7 | - | TRBV9 | CASSPRSPSGSYEQYF | TGTGCCAGCAGCCCCCGTTCACCTAGCGGCTCCTACGAGCAGTACTTC
15 | - | TRBJ1-4 | - | TRBV11-3 | CASSPPTGSNEKLFF | TGTGCCAGCAGCCCCCCGACAGGTTCGAATGAAAAACTGTTTTTT
21 | - | TRBJ2-1 | few | TRBV6-2/TRBV6-3 | CASSYSIEPRAVGLSYNEQFF | TGTGCCAGCAGTTACTCGATAGAGCCGCGAGCAGTGGGGCTCTCCTACAATGAGCAGTTCTTC
15 | - | TRBJ1-1 | - | TRBV4-1 | CASSQAPGMNTEAFF | TGCGCCAGCAGCCAAGCCCCGGGTATGAACACTGAAGCTTTCTTT
16 | TRBD2 | TRBJ2-5 | - | TRBV7-9 | CASSLVGAGPQETQYF | TGTGCCAGCAGCTTAGTCGGAGCGGGACCCCAAGAGACCCAGTACTTC
11 | - | TRBJ2-5 | - | TRBV11-2 | CASREGETQYF | TGTGCCAGCAGGGAGGGGGAGACCCAGTACTTC
14 | - | TRBJ2-1 | - | TRBV18 | CASSPWAGDNEQFF | TGTGCCAGCTCACCTTGGGCGGGTGACAATGAGCAGTTCTTC
14 | - | TRBJ1-5 | - | TRBV6-5 | CASSSRVGNQPQHF | TGTGCCAGCAGTTCCAGGGTTGGCAATCAGCCCCAGCATTTT
14 | TRBD1 | TRBJ1-1 | - | TRBV7-9 | CASSLQGANTEAFF | TGTGCCAGCAGCTTACAGGGGGCGAACACTGAAGCTTTCTTT
16 | TRBD2 | TRBJ2-1 | once | TRBV28 | CASRGPGTSSYNEQFF | TGTGCCAGCAGGGGGCCCGGGACTAGCTCCTACAATGAGCAGTTCTTC
14 | - | TRBJ2-7 | - | TRBV29-1 | CSVEVGWQDYEQYF | TGCAGCGTTGAAGTCGGATGGCAGGACTACGAGCAGTACTTC
13 | - | TRBJ1-5 | - | TRBV7-2 | CASSLGQNQPQHF | TGTGCCAGCAGCTTAGGTCAGAATCAGCCCCAGCATTTT
14 | TRBD2 | TRBJ2-5 | - | TRBV19 | CASRRTSGGGSQYF | TGTGCCAGTAGGAGGACTAGCGGGGGGGGGTCCCAGTACTTC
14 | - | TRBJ1-2 | - | TRBV5-1 | CASSLAGGRDGYTF | TGCGCCAGCAGCTTGGCCGGAGGGAGGGATGGCTACACCTTC
13 | - | TRBJ1-2 | - | TRBV2 | CASITVSNYGYTF | TGTGCCAGCATAACGGTCTCTAACTATGGCTACACCTTC
14 | - | TRBJ2-3 | - | TRBV14 | CASSQQGGADTQYF | TGTGCCAGCAGCCAACAGGGGGGTGCAGATACGCAGTATTTT
14 | TRBD1 | TRBJ1-1 | - | TRBV6-5 | CASKQGARSTEAFF | TGTGCCAGCAAACAGGGGGCGCGGAGTACTGAAGCTTTCTTT
16 | TRBD2 | TRBJ2-5 | few | TRBV3-1/TRBV3-2 | CASSPGTSGGQETQYF | TGTGCCAGCAGCCCCGGGACTAGCGGGGGACAAGAGACCCAGTACTTC
17 | TRBD1 | TRBJ2-2 | few | TRBV14 | CASSPLRTGVHTGELFF | TGTGCCAGCAGCCCCCTCCGGACAGGCGTACACACCGGGGAGCTGTTTTTT
17 | - | TRBJ2-1 | - | TRBV27 | CASSPARQGYRYNEQFF | TGTGCCAGCAGTCCGGCACGCCAGGGTTATAGGTACAATGAGCAGTTCTTC
14 | - | TRBJ2-2 | - | TRBV7-2 | CASMKGIYTGELFF | TGTGCCAGCATGAAGGGGATTTACACCGGGGAGCTGTTTTTT
15 | TRBD2 | TRBJ2-1 | - | TRBV5-4 | CASSLMRLAYNEQFF | TGTGCCAGCAGCTTGATGCGACTAGCTTACAATGAGCAGTTCTTC
16 | TRBD2 | TRBJ2-3 | - | TRBV24-1 | CATSEASSGTTDTQYF | TGTGCCACCAGTGAGGCATCTAGCGGGACCACAGATACGCAGTATTTT
14 | TRBD2 | TRBJ2-7 | - | TRBV7-2 | CASKAGGPSYEQYF | TGTGCCAGCAAAGCGGGAGGGCCTTCCTACGAGCAGTACTTC
12 | TRBD2 | TRBJ2-5 | - | TRBV7-9 | CASQTSGETQYF | TGTGCCAGCCAAACTAGCGGGGAGACCCAGTACTTC
15 | - | TRBJ2-1 | once | TRBV6-2/TRBV6-3 | CASSADWSSYNEQFF | TGTGCCAGCAGTGCCGACTGGAGCTCCTACAATGAGCAGTTCTTC
15 | - | TRBJ1-1 | - | TRBV20-1 | CSASMATFGPTEAFF | TGCAGTGCTAGTATGGCGACATTCGGCCCCACTGAAGCTTTCTTT
15 | - | TRBJ1-2 | once | TRBV5-8 | CASSLGAPGYYGYTF | TGTGCCAGCAGCCTGGGGGCACCCGGCTACTATGGCTACACCTTC
14 | - | TRBJ2-4 | - | TRBV10-3 | CAISELGARDIQYF | TGTGCCATCAGTGAGCTGGGGGCGAGGGACATTCAGTACTTC
16 | - | TRBJ1-4 | - | TRBV11-2 | CASSLGQTPTNEKLFF | TGTGCCAGCAGCCTCGGACAGACTCCAACTAATGAAAAACTGTTTTTT
16 | - | TRBJ1-1 | few | TRBV24-1 | CATSDLNGTPNTEAFF | TGTGCCACCAGTGATTTGAACGGGACTCCGAACACTGAAGCTTTCTTT
17 | TRBD2 | TRBJ2-5 | - | TRBV6-2/TRBV6-3 | CASSYKASGRDGETQYF | TGTGCCAGCAGTTACAAGGCTAGCGGGAGAGATGGAGAGACCCAGTACTTC
13 | - | TRBJ2-3 | - | TRBV11-3 | CASSLGGADTQYF | TGTGCCAGCAGCTTAGGCGGGGCGGATACGCAGTATTTT
16 | TRBD2 | TRBJ2-7 | - | TRBV5-4 | CASSPDRSSGSHEQYF | TGTGCCAGCAGCCCGGATCGGTCTAGCGGGAGCCACGAGCAGTACTTC
16 | TRBD2 | TRBJ2-2 | - | TRBV4-1 | CASSRRLAGGHGELFF | TGCGCCAGCAGCCGGAGACTAGCGGGGGGTCACGGGGAGCTGTTTTTT
15 | TRBD1 | TRBJ1-4 | - | TRBV14 | CASSLSQGSPEKLFF | TGTGCCAGCAGCCTGTCACAGGGGAGCCCTGAAAAACTGTTTTTT
15 | - | TRBJ1-4 | - | TRBV6-1 | CASSELGQGSEKLFF | TGTGCCAGCAGTGAACTAGGTCAGGGGAGTGAAAAACTGTTTTTT